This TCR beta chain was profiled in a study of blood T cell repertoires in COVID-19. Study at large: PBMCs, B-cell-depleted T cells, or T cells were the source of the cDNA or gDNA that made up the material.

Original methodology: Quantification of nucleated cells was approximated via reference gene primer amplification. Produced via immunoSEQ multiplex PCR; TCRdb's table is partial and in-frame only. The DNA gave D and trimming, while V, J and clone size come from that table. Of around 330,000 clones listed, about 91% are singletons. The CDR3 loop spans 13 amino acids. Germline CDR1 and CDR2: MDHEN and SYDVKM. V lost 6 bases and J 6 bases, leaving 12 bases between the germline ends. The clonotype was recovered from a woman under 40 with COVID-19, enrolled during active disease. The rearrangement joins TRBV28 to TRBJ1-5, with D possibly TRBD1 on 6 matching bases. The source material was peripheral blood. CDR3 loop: CASRDRMGQPQHF. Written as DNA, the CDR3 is TGTGCCAGCAGAGACAGGATGGGTCAGCCCCAGCATTTT.